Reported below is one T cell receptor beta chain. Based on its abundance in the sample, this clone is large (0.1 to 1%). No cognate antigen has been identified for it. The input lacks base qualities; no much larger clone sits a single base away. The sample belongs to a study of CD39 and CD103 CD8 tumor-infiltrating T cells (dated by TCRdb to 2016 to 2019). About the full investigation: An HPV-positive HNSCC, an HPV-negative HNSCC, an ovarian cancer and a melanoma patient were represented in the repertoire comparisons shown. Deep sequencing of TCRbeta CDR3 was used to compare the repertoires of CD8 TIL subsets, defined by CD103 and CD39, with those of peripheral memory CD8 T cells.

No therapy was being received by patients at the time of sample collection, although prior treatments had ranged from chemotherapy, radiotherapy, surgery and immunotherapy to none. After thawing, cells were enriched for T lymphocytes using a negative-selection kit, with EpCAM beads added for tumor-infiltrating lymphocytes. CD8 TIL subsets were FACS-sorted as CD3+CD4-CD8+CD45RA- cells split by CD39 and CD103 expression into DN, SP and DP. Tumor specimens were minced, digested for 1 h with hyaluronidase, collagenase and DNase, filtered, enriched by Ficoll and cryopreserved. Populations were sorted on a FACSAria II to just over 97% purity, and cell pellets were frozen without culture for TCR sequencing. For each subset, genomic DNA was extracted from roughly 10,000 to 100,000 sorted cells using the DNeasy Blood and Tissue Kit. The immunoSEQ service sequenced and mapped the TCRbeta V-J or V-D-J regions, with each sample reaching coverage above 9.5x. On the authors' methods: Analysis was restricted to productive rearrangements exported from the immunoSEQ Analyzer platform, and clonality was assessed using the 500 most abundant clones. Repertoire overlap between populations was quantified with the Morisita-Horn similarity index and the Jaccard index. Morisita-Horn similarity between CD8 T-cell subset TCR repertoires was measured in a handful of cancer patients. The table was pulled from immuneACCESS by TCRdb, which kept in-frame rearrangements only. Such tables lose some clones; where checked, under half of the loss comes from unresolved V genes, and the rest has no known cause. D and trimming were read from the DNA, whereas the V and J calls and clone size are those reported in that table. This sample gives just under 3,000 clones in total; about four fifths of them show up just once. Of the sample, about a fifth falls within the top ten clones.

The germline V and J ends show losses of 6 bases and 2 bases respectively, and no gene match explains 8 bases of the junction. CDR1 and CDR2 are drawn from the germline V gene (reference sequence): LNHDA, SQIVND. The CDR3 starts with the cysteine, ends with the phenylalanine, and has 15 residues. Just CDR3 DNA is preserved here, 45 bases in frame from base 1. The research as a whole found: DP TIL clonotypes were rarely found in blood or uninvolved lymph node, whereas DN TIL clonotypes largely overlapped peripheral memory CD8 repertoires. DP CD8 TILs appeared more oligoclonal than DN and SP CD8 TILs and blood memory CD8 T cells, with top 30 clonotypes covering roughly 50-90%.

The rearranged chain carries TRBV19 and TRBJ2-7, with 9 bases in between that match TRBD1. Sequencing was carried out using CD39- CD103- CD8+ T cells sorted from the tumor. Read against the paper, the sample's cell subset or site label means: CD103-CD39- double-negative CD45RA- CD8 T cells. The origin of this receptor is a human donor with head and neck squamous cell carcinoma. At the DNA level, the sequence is TGTGCCAGTAGCGCCCCGGGACAGGGAACCTACGAGCAGTACTTC. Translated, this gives CASSAPGQGTYEQYF.